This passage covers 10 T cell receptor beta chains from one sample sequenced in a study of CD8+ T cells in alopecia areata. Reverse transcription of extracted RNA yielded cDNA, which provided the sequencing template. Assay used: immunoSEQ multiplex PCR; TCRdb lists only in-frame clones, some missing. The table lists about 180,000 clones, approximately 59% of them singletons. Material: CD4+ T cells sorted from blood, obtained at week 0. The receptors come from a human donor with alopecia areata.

CDR3 DNA: TGTGCCTGGAGTGTACAACAGCCGAACACTGAAGCTTTCTTT. Amino acid sequence: CAWSVQQPNTEAFF. V gene TRBV30 combines with J gene TRBJ1-1; D unresolved. This CDR3 spans 14 amino acids. Germline-derived CDR1 and CDR2 are GTSNPN and SVGIG (reference sequence). V lost 0 bases and J 1 base, leaving 9 bases between the germline ends.

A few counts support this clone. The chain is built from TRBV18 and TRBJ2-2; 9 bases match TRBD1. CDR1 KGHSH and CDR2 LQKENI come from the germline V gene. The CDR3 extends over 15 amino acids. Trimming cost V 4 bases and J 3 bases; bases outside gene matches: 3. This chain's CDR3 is CASSLRTGDTGELFF. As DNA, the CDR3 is TGTGCCAGCTCACTGCGGACAGGGGACACCGGGGAGCTGTTTTTT.

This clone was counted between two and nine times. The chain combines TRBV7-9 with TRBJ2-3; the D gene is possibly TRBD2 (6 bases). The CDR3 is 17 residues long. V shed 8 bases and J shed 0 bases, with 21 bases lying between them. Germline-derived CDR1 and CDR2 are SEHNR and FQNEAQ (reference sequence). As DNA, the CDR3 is TGTGCCAGCGGTAAAGCGGAGGGCGGTGGTAGCACAGATACGCAGTATTTT. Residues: CASGKAEGGGSTDTQYF.

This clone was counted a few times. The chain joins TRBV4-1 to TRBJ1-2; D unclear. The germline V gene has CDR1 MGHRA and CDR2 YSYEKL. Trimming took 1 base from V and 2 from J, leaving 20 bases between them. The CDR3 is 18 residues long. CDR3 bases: TGCGCCAGCAGCCAAGGCGGAGGGCAGGAGCAAAAGAACTATGGCTACACCTTC. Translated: CASSQGGGQEQKNYGYTF.

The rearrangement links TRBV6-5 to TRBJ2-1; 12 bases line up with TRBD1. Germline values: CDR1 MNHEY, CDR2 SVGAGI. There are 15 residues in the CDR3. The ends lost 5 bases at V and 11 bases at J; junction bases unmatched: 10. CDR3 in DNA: TGTGCCAGCAGTAAACCGGGACAGGGGGCTGAGAAGCAGTTCTTC. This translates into CASSKPGQGAEKQFF.

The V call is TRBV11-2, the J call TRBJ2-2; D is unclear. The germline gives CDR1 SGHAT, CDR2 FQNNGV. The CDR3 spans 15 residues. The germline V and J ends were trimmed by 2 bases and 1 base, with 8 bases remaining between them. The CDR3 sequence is CASSLTGRNTGELFF. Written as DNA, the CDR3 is TGTGCCAGCAGCTTAACGGGCAGGAACACCGGGGAGCTGTTTTTT.

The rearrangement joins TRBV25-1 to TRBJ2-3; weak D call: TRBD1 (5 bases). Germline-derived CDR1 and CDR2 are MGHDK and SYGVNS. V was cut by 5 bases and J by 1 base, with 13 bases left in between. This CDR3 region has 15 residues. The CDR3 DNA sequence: TGTGCCAGCAGTCGCAGGGTAGTAGGCACAGATACGCAGTATTTT. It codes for CASSRRVVGTDTQYF.

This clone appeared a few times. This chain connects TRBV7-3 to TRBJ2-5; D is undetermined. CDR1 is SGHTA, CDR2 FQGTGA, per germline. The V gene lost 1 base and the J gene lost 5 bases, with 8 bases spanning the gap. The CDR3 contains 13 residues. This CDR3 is CASSLNPTETQYF. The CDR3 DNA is TGTGCCAGCAGCTTAAACCCCACCGAGACCCAGTACTTC.

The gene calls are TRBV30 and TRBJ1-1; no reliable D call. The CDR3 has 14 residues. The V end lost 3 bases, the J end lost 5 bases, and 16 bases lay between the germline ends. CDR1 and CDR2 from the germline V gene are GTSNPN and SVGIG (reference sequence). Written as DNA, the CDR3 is TGTGCCTGGAGGGCTTTGGGAGGGCTAACTGAAGCTTTCTTT. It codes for CAWRALGGLTEAFF.

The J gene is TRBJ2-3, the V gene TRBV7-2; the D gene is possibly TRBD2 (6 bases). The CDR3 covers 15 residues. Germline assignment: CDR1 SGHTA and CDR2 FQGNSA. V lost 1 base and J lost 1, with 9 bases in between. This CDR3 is CASSLDSGGTDTQYF. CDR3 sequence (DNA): TGTGCCAGCAGCTTAGATTCGGGGGGCACAGATACGCAGTATTTT.